Shown below are 27 T cell receptor beta chains from a single sample sequenced in a study of blood T cells in healthy people across ages. A second PCR of about 6 to 11 cycles used a sample-barcoded 5' primer and a J-beta primer mix. TCRdb re-called the 5' RACE reads with MiXCR, one entry per CDR3 protein. In the table there are over 950,000 distinct CDR3 sequences, 35% to 40% of which are singletons. Sequencing was performed on blood. These TCRs come from a man aged 18 to 30 in good health.

The rearrangement links TRBV20-1 to TRBJ2-5; D remains unclear. Germline lookup yields CDR1 DFQATT and CDR2 SNEGSKA (reference sequence). There are 11 residues in the CDR3. Trimming removed 4 bases from V and 5 bases from J, with 8 bases in between. As DNA, the CDR3 is TGCAGTGCTAATCATTGGGAGACCCAGTACTTC. This codes for CSANHWETQYF.

The J gene is TRBJ1-5, the V gene TRBV14; TRBD1 matches 8 bases. This CDR3 comprises 22 residues. The V gene end was trimmed by 5 bases and the J gene end by 1 base; junction bases not matched to a gene: 25. The V gene's germline CDR1 is SGHDN and CDR2 FVKESK. For the CDR3, the DNA is TGTGCCAGCAGCACCCGGGACAGGAAAAAGGCCGATACCTCAGACAGCAATCAGCCCCAGCATTTT. Translation gives CASSTRDRKKADTSDSNQPQHF.

This sequence joins TRBV14 and TRBJ2-2, with D perhaps matching TRBD1 or TRBD2 (5 bases each). The CDR3 spans 14 residues. CDR1 and CDR2 (germline): SGHDN, FVKESK. V was trimmed by 0 bases and J by 6 bases, leaving 8 bases between them. Written as DNA, the CDR3 is TGTGCCAGCAGCCAAGATTTGGGGGCCGGGGAGCTGTTTTTT. Translating it yields CASSQDLGAGELFF.

The genes are TRBV5-1 and TRBJ1-1, with D tentatively TRBD1 (5 bases). This CDR3 is 13 amino acids long. V lost 5 bases and J 4 bases, leaving 12 bases between the germline ends. Germline V gene lookup returns CDR1 SGHRS and CDR2 YFSETQ. CDR3 in DNA: TGCGCCAGCAGGACGGAGAGGGGCACTGAAGCTTTCTTT. It specifies CASRTERGTEAFF.

The chain recombines TRBV4-1 with TRBJ1-2; no definite D call. Germline CDR1 is MGHRA and CDR2 is YSYEKL. Trimming left V 3 bases short and J 4 bases short, with 12 bases between. The CDR3 has 14 residues. CDR3: CASSQGSLPYGYTF. In nucleotides, the CDR3 is TGCGCCAGCAGCCAGGGGAGCCTTCCCTATGGCTACACCTTC.

This clonotype has more than one count but fewer than ten. The chain uses TRBV11-1 and TRBJ1-4; tentatively, D is TRBD1 (5 bases). Germline V gives CDR1 SGHAT, CDR2 FQDESV (reference sequence). This CDR3 is built from 17 residues. The germline V and J ends were trimmed by 2 bases and 9 bases, with 22 bases remaining between them. The CDR3 nucleotides read TGTGCCAGCAGCTTATCCGTGGCTTCTCGAGGGGACCAAAAACTGTTTTTT. It specifies CASSLSVASRGDQKLFF.

The rearrangement uses TRBV20-1 and TRBJ1-6; D is undetermined. V was shortened by 3 bases and J by 5 bases, with 11 bases between the two germline ends. CDR1 and CDR2 from the germline V gene are DFQATT and SNEGSKA (reference sequence). This CDR3 has 14 amino acids. The CDR3 DNA is TGCAGTGCTAGGAGGAGAATAAATAATTCACCCCTCCACTTT. This codes for CSARRRINNSPLHF.

On this clonotype: With a much larger clone just one base away, this may be a read error. Here the CDR3 reads CSVEDLGDNEQYF. DNA for the CDR3: TGCAGCGTTGAAGACTTGGGGGACAATGAGCAGTACTTC. The chain combines TRBV29-1 with TRBJ2-7, with D possibly matching TRBD1 (6 bases). V lost 0 bases to trimming and J lost 7 bases, with 13 bases between them. This CDR3 has 13 amino acids. Germline V lookup: CDR1 SQVTM, CDR2 ANQGSEA.

The chain joins TRBV20-1 to TRBJ2-1; 8 bases fit TRBD2. This CDR3 has 15 amino acids. Unmatched junction bases numbered 16, after V lost 5 bases and J lost 10 bases. CDR1 is DFQATT and CDR2 is SNEGSKA in the germline V gene (reference sequence). The CDR3 nucleotides are TGCAGTGCTGGACATACCGGGACTAGGGCGTGGGAGCAGTTCTTC. This gives the protein CSAGHTGTRAWEQFF.

This clonotype was seen many times. The chain uses TRBV25-1 and TRBJ1-1; D ambiguous. Germline assignment: CDR1 MGHDK and CDR2 SYGVNS. V lost 0 bases, J lost 1 base, and 6 bases lay in between. The CDR3 contains 14 residues. DNA of the CDR3: TGTGCCAGCAGTGAATATAAGCAGAACACTGAAGCTTTCTTT. Protein product: CASSEYKQNTEAFF.

The chain combines TRBV20-1 with TRBJ2-1, with D perhaps TRBD1 or TRBD2 (5 bases each). The CDR3 is 13 amino acids. With 7 bases removed from V and 5 bases from J, the gap between germline ends came to 15 bases. CDR1 and CDR2 from the germline V gene are DFQATT and SNEGSKA (reference sequence). CDR3 protein: CSVHPGTNNEQFF. The CDR3 DNA reads as TGCAGTGTTCACCCGGGGACGAACAATGAGCAGTTCTTC.

The chain uses TRBV7-2 and TRBJ1-1; TRBD1 is a possible D gene (5 bases). Germline V CDR1 and CDR2: SGHTA, FQGNSA. With 1 base removed from V and 3 bases from J, the gap between germline ends came to 12 bases. The CDR3 is 15 residues long. CDR3 sequence reads: CASSLVSRAHTEAFF. The DNA of the CDR3 is TGTGCCAGCAGCTTAGTAAGCAGGGCGCACACTGAAGCTTTCTTT.

The chain is built from TRBV7-9 and TRBJ1-5; D call uncertain. Deletions cut 5 bases from V and 3 bases from J, with 14 bases between. The CDR3 loop spans 15 amino acids. CDR1 and CDR2 from the germline V gene are SEHNR and FQNEAQ (reference sequence). In DNA form, the CDR3 reads TGTGCCAGCAGCCTCAATCAGATTCTCAATCAGCCCCAGCATTTT. Amino acid sequence: CASSLNQILNQPQHF.

The chain employs TRBV7-3 and TRBJ2-3; 7 bases fit TRBD2. The J segment lost 2 bases and the V segment lost 5 bases, leaving 10 bases of the junction unmatched. CDR1 and CDR2 from the germline V gene are SGHTA and FQGTGA. CDR3 length equals 16 residues. The CDR3 coding sequence is TGTGCCAGCAGCCCCCAAGCGGGGCCCTCCACAGATACGCAGTATTTT. It translates to CASSPQAGPSTDTQYF.

The chain links TRBV28 to TRBJ1-4; D ambiguous. The ends were cut back, 7 bases at V and 0 bases at J, with 12 bases in the middle. There are 15 residues in the CDR3. Germline V lookup: CDR1 MDHEN, CDR2 SYDVKM. CDR3 sequence: CASISSLTTNEKLFF. In DNA, the CDR3 is TGTGCCAGCATTTCTTCATTAACAACTAATGAAAAACTGTTTTTT.

The chain joins TRBV29-1 to TRBJ1-3; D perhaps matches TRBD1 (6 bases). V lost 1 base to trimming and J lost 2 bases, with 12 bases between them. The CDR3 length is 15 residues. Germline-derived CDR1 and CDR2 are SQVTM and ANQGSEA. In DNA form, the CDR3 reads TGCAGCGTTGAAGTGCGGGGGCGAGCTGGAAACACCATATATTTT. Translated, it gives CSVEVRGRAGNTIYF.

This chain links TRBV15 with TRBJ1-1; no clear D gene. CDR1 and CDR2 (germline): LNHNV, YYDKDF (reference sequence). The CDR3 is 11 residues long. Between the trimmed V and J ends, which lost 7 bases and 7 bases, there was a span of 10 bases. The chain's CDR3 is CATTAEGEAFF. The CDR3 DNA follows: TGTGCCACCACTGCGGAGGGTGAAGCTTTCTTT. The full variable domain, in which reference TRBV15 and TRBJ1-1 provide the parts outside the CDR3, is DAMVIQNPRYQVTQFGKPVTLSCSQTLNHNVMYWYQQKSSQAPKLLFHYYDKDFNNEADTPDNFQSRRPNTSFCFLDIRSPGLGDTAMYLCATTAEGEAFFGQGTRLTVV.

The V and J genes are TRBV11-1 and TRBJ2-1, with 11 bases aligning to TRBD1. Germline trimming cut 5 bases from V and 9 bases from J; bases unmatched to any gene: 9. The CDR3 runs 15 residues. The germline V gene encodes CDR1 SGHAT and CDR2 FQDESV (reference sequence). CDR3: CASSQMAGQGGEQFF. The CDR3 coding sequence is TGTGCCAGCAGCCAAATGGCGGGACAGGGGGGTGAGCAGTTCTTC.

The chain employs TRBV27 and TRBJ1-6; a possible D gene is TRBD1 (6 bases). Germline-derived CDR1 and CDR2 are MNHEY and SMNVEV (reference sequence). The CDR3 covers 14 residues. V was pared by 6 bases and J by 6 bases, with 12 bases between. For the CDR3, the DNA is TGTGCCAGCAGGTACCCGGACAGTAATTCACCCCTCCACTTT. Translation gives CASRYPDSNSPLHF.

V gene TRBV7-8 combines with J gene TRBJ2-7; the D is unclear. V was shortened by 5 bases and J by 0 bases, with 8 bases between the two germline ends. Germline V gene lookup returns CDR1 SGHVS and CDR2 FQNEAQ. The CDR3 sequence is 13 residues long. This CDR3 is CASSQRASYEQYF. The CDR3 DNA reads TGTGCCAGCAGCCAACGGGCCTCCTACGAGCAGTACTTC.

The chain is built from TRBV13 and TRBJ1-6; D is unresolved. Germline V gene lookup returns CDR1 PRHDT and CDR2 FYEKMQ (reference sequence). This CDR3 spans 14 amino acids. Trimming cost V 4 bases and J 5 bases, with 9 bases left between them. The CDR3 protein is CASSSEQNNSPLHF. The CDR3 DNA reads as TGTGCCAGCAGCTCCGAACAGAATAATTCACCCCTCCACTTT.

A few counts support this clonotype. The V call is TRBV9, the J call TRBJ2-7; TRBD2 aligns across 11 bases. After removal of 3 bases from V and 10 bases from J, the junction contained 15 bases not matched to a gene. The CDR3 sequence is 16 residues long. Germline V gene lookup returns CDR1 SGDLS and CDR2 YYNGEE. The CDR3 spells CASSGTSGGHSLSQYF. In DNA form, the CDR3 reads TGTGCCAGCAGCGGAACTAGCGGGGGTCATAGCTTATCCCAGTACTTC.

The chain joins TRBV6-4 to TRBJ2-1; TRBD1 aligns across 7 bases. After removal of 5 bases from V and 4 bases from J, the junction contained 5 bases not matched to a gene. CDR1 and CDR2 from the germline V gene are MRHNA and SNTAGT. CDR3 length equals 14 residues. The CDR3 spells CASSRQGWYNEQFF. In DNA, the CDR3 is TGTGCCAGCAGTAGACAGGGTTGGTACAATGAGCAGTTCTTC.

The chain carries TRBV20-1 and TRBJ1-6; no clear D gene. V was cut by 3 bases and J by 4 bases, with 10 bases left in between. The CDR3 is 14 amino acids. Germline-derived CDR1 and CDR2 are DFQATT and SNEGSKA (reference sequence). CDR3 sequence: CSAREDPYNSPLHF. DNA of the CDR3: TGCAGTGCTAGGGAGGACCCGTATAATTCACCCCTCCACTTT.

This clonotype was detected only a few times. The rearrangement links TRBV10-2 to TRBJ1-3, with D possibly being TRBD1 (5 bases). The CDR3 loop spans 11 amino acids. Germline lookup yields CDR1 WSHSY and CDR2 SAAADI. V was clipped by 7 bases and J by 7 bases, with 8 bases between them. Written as DNA, the CDR3 is TGCGCCAGCATGACAGCTAACACCATATATTTT. Its translation is CASMTANTIYF.

This clonotype was picked up a small number of times. The J gene is TRBJ1-1, the V gene TRBV9; TRBD1 matches 10 bases. The CDR3 extends over 13 amino acids. The germline CDR1 and CDR2 sequences are SGDLS and YYNGEE. The V segment lost 3 bases and the J segment 4 bases; nucleotides outside the gene matches: 0. The CDR3 sequence: CASSGTGGTEAFF. The CDR3 nucleotides read TGTGCCAGCAGCGGGACAGGGGGCACTGAAGCTTTCTTT.

A word on this clonotype: One end of the junction fails to match germline, which may point to a read error. The chain employs TRBV12-3 or TRBV12-4 and TRBJ1-5; TRBD1 might be the D (5 bases). CDR3 size: 15 residues. The CDR3 sequence: CACSLDARGNQPQHF. The CDR3 bases are TGTGCCTGCAGTTTAGATGCAAGGGGTAATCAGCCCCAGCATTTT.